This TCR beta chain was identified in a study of blood T cells in healthy people across ages. The use of a sample-barcoded 5' primer and a J-beta primer mix characterized a second PCR of roughly 6 to 11 cycles. A 12-random-nucleotide template-switch adaptor tagged each cDNA molecule. TCRdb re-called the 5' RACE reads through MiXCR, storing one row per CDR3 protein. Of over 1,200,000 distinct CDR3 sequences in the sample, approximately 59% were seen once. Isolation of PBMCs gave at least 7 million cells per sample. The CDR3 length is 15 residues. CDR1 and CDR2 (germline): MNHEY, SMNVEV (reference sequence). The V gene lost 2 bases and the J gene lost 0 bases, with 8 bases spanning the gap.

This chain links TRBV27 with TRBJ2-1; TRBD2 might be the D (5 bases). What was sequenced was blood. This sequence was found in a young man in good health. The CDR3 DNA reads TGTGCCAGCAGTTTAGCAGAGGGCTCCTACAATGAGCAGTTCTTC. Protein product: CASSLAEGSYNEQFF.